Listed below are T cell receptor beta chains from one sample, sequenced in a study of T cells in Graves' hyperthyroidism and ophthalmopathy. TCRdb reprocessed the multiplex PCR reads with MiXCR, giving one entry per CDR3 protein. The repertoire consists of approximately 640,000 distinct CDR3 sequences, with around a sixth occurring once and the leading ten covering around 16%. Sequencing was done on a sample of blood. These receptors originate from a man aged 50 to 60 with Graves' hyperthyroidism. CDR3s include the opening cysteine and the closing phenylalanine or tryptophan. D genes are given only for firm matches. Not all rows give a size; the values are once, few, many and, for expanded clones, a class.

>TRBV28|TRBD2|16|TRBJ2-3|many
TGTGCCAGCTGCCTGCAGCGGGAGTTGAGTTCAGATACGCAGTATTTT
CASCLQRELSSDTQYF
>TRBV19|TRBD1|16|TRBJ2-7|many
TGTGCCAGTAGTCGGCAGGGGGATCTCATTACCTACGAGCAGTACTTC
CASSRQGDLITYEQYF
>TRBV12-3/TRBV12-4|-|14|TRBJ1-2|many
TGTGCCAGCACCAGACGGGGGCGAGGCTATGGCTACACCTTC
CASTRRGRGYGYTF
>TRBV3-1|TRBD1|13|TRBJ2-1|few
TGTGCCAGTGGGACAGACTCCTACAATGAGCAGTTCTTC
CASGTDSYNEQFF
>TRBV29-1|TRBD1|14|TRBJ2-7|many
TGCAGCGCCAGCTCGGGACAGGTATCCTACGAGCAGTACTTC
CSASSGQVSYEQYF
>TRBV30|-|12|TRBJ1-6|many
TGTGCCTGGAGTCCCCTATCGACACCCCTCCACTTT
CAWSPLSTPLHF
>TRBV4-1|TRBD1|17|TRBJ2-4|few
TGCGCCAGCAGCCGCCTACAGGGGATAATAGCCAAAAACATTCAGTACTTC
CASSRLQGIIAKNIQYF
>TRBV12-3/TRBV12-4|-|14|TRBJ2-2|many
TGTGCCAGCAGTTTAGCCCTGGATACCGGGGAGCTGTTTTTT
CASSLALDTGELFF
>TRBV2|-|15|TRBJ2-1|many
TGTGCCAGCAGCGCAACCCAAGGCTCCTACAATGAGCAGTTCTTC
CASSATQGSYNEQFF
>TRBV9|TRBD2|15|TRBJ2-7|-
TGTGCCAGCAGCGGTTCGGGGGGGCTTTCCTACGAGCAGTACTTC
CASSGSGGLSYEQYF
>TRBV7-8|-|14|TRBJ2-1|-
TGTGCCAGCAGCTCCGCCGCGGCTTACAATGAGCAGTTCTTC
CASSSAAAYNEQFF
>TRBV7-9|TRBD1|16|TRBJ1-6|many
TGTGCCAGCAGCTTAAAGGGACAGGTGGGGAATTCACCCCTCCACTTT
CASSLKGQVGNSPLHF
>TRBV28|-|13|TRBJ1-2|few
TGTGCCAGCAGTTTTTCACAGGGTAATGGCTACACCTTC
CASSFSQGNGYTF
>TRBV4-1|-|12|TRBJ2-2|-
TGCGCGGCAGCGAAGAACACCGGGGAGCTGTTTTTT
CAAAKNTGELFF